This TCR beta chain stems from a study of identical twins. Findings and caveats of the study: Findings came from cross-sectional statistics, without long-term follow-up of donors.

This clonotype has a handful of counts. Its antigen is still unknown. V lost 5 bases to trimming and J lost 8 bases; unmatched junction nucleotides: 4. Germline-derived CDR1 and CDR2 are MDHEN and SYDVKM. The CDR3 loop spans 12 amino acids. TCRdb re-derived calls from the 5' RACE reads in MiXCR, one entry per CDR3 protein. The sample includes approximately 890,000 distinct CDR3 sequences, 12% seen only once; the top ten take around 1.5%. This sample also appeared in a second study, on yellow fever vaccine responses in identical twins.

The sample comprised PBMCs. V and J are TRBV28 and TRBJ1-2, with 8 bases aligning to TRBD1. This clonotype was sampled from a woman aged 18-30 years in good health. The DNA of the CDR3 is TGTGCCAGCAGTACAGGGGGAGGAGGCTACACCTTC. As protein: CASSTGGGGYTF.